Below are 8 T cell receptor beta chains sequenced from a single sample in a study of blood T cell repertoires in COVID-19. Method: immunoSEQ multiplex PCR; TCRdb's copy keeps in-frame clones and lacks some. The data hold roughly 120,000 clones, with just over 85% observed a single time. The specimen was peripheral blood. The receptors shown here come from a woman between 45 and 65 years old with active or convalescent COVID-19.

V and J are TRBV6-5 and TRBJ2-1, with D perhaps TRBD2 (5 bases). Trimming took off 6 bases at V and 7 bases at J, with 19 bases between the two ends. CDR3 length: 15 amino acids. CDR1 MNHEY and CDR2 SVGAGI come from the germline V gene. In DNA, the CDR3 is TGTGCCAGCAGATACCGGGATGATACACCTAATGAGCAGTTCTTC. This codes for CASRYRDDTPNEQFF.

The J gene is TRBJ1-5, the V gene TRBV28, with D perhaps matching TRBD1 (6 bases). The V end lost 5 bases, the J end lost 6 bases, and 17 bases lay between the germline ends. The CDR3 has 15 amino acids. Germline V gene data show CDR1 as MDHEN and CDR2 as SYDVKM. The CDR3 loop reads CASSALLQGFQPQHF. The CDR3 DNA is TGTGCCAGCAGTGCCCTTTTACAGGGATTTCAGCCCCAGCATTTT.

V is TRBV29-1 and J is TRBJ1-1; no definite D call. The CDR3 has 13 residues. Trimming removed 5 bases from V and 1 base from J, with 11 bases in between. The germline V gene has CDR1 SQVTM and CDR2 ANQGSEA. CDR3 residues: CSVPSTRNTEAFF. CDR3 bases: TGCAGCGTTCCGTCTACTCGGAACACTGAAGCTTTCTTT. Full variable domain (rest looked up from reference TRBV29-1 and TRBJ1-1): SAVISQKPSRDICQRGTSLTIQCQVDSQVTMMFWYRQQPGQSLTLIATANQGSEATYESGFVIDKFPISRPNLTFSTLTVSNMSPEDSSIYLCSVPSTRNTEAFFGQGTRLTVV.

The chain employs TRBV7-2 and TRBJ2-2; 7 positions agree with TRBD1. The trim removed 5 bases at V and 14 bases at J, leaving 8 bases unmatched. The CDR3 consists of 12 residues. CDR1 and CDR2 from the germline V gene are SGHTA and FQGNSA. CDR3 sequence: CASSLDRSFLFF. The CDR3 DNA reads TGTGCCAGCAGCCTGGACAGGTCTTTTCTGTTTTTT.

The chain uses TRBV6-5 and TRBJ1-2; weak D call: TRBD1 (5 bases). Germline V gives CDR1 MNHEY, CDR2 SVGAGI. The ends were cut back, 7 bases at V and 4 bases at J, with 19 bases in the middle. The CDR3 covers 15 residues. The DNA for the CDR3 is TGTGCCAGCAAACGTCCAGGGCTAGAGCTCTATGGCTACACCTTC. It yields the protein CASKRPGLELYGYTF.

V gene TRBV4-1 combines with J gene TRBJ2-3, with D possibly TRBD1 on 5 matching bases. The V and J ends lost 3 bases and 7 bases respectively, with 14 bases between them. Germline V gene data show CDR1 as MGHRA and CDR2 as YSYEKL. The CDR3 is 14 amino acids. CDR3 loop: CASSHRKDKNTQYF. In nucleotides, the CDR3 is TGCGCCAGCAGCCACAGAAAGGACAAAAATACGCAGTATTTT.

CDR3 DNA sequence: TGTGCCAGCAGTTTATTCGGGGGAAATTCACCCCTCCACTTT. Amino acids: CASSLFGGNSPLHF. The gene calls are TRBV28 and TRBJ1-6; tentatively, D is TRBD1 (5 bases). CDR1 is MDHEN and CDR2 is SYDVKM in the germline V gene. V was cut by 1 base and J by 7 bases, with 8 bases left in between. There are 14 residues in the CDR3.

The chain uses TRBV9 and TRBJ2-7; 7 bases fit TRBD2. V shed 2 bases and J 1 base; nucleotides not matched to a gene: 3. Germline V gene sequence: CDR1 SGDLS, CDR2 YYNGEE. This CDR3 is 14 amino acids long. The CDR3 protein is CASSVASGSYEQYF. The DNA for the CDR3 is TGTGCCAGCAGCGTGGCTAGCGGATCCTACGAGCAGTACTTC.